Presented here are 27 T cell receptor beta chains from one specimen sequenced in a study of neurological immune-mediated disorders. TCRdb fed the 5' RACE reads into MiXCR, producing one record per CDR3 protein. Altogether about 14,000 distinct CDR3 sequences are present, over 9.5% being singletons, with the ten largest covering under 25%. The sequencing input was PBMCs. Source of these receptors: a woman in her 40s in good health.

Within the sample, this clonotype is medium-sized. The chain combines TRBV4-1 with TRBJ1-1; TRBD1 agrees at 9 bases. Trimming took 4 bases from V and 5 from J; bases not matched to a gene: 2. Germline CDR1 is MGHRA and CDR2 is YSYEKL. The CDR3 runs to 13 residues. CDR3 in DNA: TGCGCCAGCAGCCCAGACAGGGGGACTGAAGCTTTCTTT. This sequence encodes CASSPDRGTEAFF.

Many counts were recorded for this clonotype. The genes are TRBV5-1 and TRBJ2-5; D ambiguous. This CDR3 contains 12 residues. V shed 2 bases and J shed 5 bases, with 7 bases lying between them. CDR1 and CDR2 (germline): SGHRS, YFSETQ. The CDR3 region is CASSLGEETQYF. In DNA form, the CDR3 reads TGCGCCAGCAGCTTAGGAGAGGAGACCCAGTACTTC. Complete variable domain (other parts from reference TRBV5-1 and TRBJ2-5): KAGVTQTPRYLIKTRGQQVTLSCSPISGHRSVSWYQQTPGQGLQFLFEYFSETQRNKGNFPGRFSGRQFSNSRSEMNVSTLELGDSALYLCASSLGEETQYFGPGTRLLVL.

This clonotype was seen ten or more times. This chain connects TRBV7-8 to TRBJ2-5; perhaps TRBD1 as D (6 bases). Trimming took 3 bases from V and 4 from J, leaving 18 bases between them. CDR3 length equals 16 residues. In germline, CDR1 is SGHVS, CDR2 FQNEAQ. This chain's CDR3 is CASSFTRPEGGETQYF. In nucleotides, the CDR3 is TGTGCCAGCAGCTTCACGCGCCCGGAAGGGGGAGAGACCCAGTACTTC. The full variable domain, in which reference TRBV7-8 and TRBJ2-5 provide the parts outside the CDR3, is GAGVSQSPRYKVAKRGQDVALRCDPISGHVSLFWYQQALGQGPEFLTYFQNEAQLDKSGLPSDRFFAERPEGSVSTLKIQRTQQEDSAVYLCASSFTRPEGGETQYFGPGTRLLVL.

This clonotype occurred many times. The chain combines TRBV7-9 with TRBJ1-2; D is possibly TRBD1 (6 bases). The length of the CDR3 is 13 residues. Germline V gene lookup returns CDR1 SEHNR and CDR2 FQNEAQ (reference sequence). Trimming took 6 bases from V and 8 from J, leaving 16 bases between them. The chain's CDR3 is CASSPDRWSGYTF. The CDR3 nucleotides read TGTGCCAGCAGTCCCGACAGGTGGAGCGGCTACACCTTC.

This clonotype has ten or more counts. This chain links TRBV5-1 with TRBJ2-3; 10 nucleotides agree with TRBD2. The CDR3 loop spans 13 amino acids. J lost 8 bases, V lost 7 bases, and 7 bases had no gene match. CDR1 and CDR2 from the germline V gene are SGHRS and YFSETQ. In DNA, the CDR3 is TGCGCCAGCGCAAGCGGGGGGGCATCTACGCAGTATTTT. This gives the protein CASASGGASTQYF.

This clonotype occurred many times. The CDR3 region is CSAREPGQGAAAFF. CDR3 in DNA: TGCAGTGCTAGAGAACCGGGACAGGGGGCGGCAGCTTTCTTT. V usage is TRBV20-1 and J usage is TRBJ1-1, with TRBD1 matching 12 bases. The length of the CDR3 is 14 residues. V dropped 0 bases and J dropped 10; count of bases not matched to a gene: 6. Germline CDR1 DFQATT, CDR2 SNEGSKA (reference sequence).

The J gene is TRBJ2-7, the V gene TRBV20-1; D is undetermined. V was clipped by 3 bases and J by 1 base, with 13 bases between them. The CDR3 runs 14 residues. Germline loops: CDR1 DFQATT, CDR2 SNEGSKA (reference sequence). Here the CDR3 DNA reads TGCAGTGCTAGTGAGACGGTGGGTTCCTACGAGCAGTACTTC. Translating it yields CSASETVGSYEQYF.

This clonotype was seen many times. The CDR3 loop is CASSTGTGGTEAFF. The CDR3 DNA sequence: TGTGCCAGTAGTACCGGGACAGGGGGCACTGAAGCTTTCTTT. This chain connects TRBV19 to TRBJ1-1; 11 nucleotides agree with TRBD1. V gave up 4 bases and J gave up 4 bases; unmatched junction bases: 2. Germline V CDR1 and CDR2: LNHDA, SQIVND (reference sequence). The CDR3 spans 14 residues. The whole variable domain, remainder taken from reference TRBV19 and TRBJ1-1, is DGGITQSPKYLFRKEGQNVTLSCEQNLNHDAMYWYRQDPGQGLRLIYYSQIVNDFQKGDIAEGYSVSREKKESFPLTVTSAQKNPTAFYLCASSTGTGGTEAFFGQGTRLTVV.

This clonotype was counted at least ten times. CDR3 bases: TGTGCCAGCACCCGGGGGGGAGCGACTGACTACAATGAGCAGTTCTTC. It codes for CASTRGGATDYNEQFF. This rearrangement joins TRBV6-1 to TRBJ2-1; 8 nucleotides line up with TRBD2. The trim removed 7 bases at V and 3 bases at J, leaving 11 bases unmatched. Germline values: CDR1 MNHNS, CDR2 SASEGT. The CDR3 totals 16 residues.

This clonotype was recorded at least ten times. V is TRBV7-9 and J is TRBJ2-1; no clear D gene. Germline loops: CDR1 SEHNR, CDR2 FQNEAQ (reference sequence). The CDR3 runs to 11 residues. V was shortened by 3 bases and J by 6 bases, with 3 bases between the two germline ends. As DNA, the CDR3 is TGTGCCAGCAGCTTTCCCAATGAGCAGTTCTTC. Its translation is CASSFPNEQFF.

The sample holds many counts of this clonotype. CDR3 DNA: TGTGCCAGCAGCTTATATCCGGTGGATACGCAGTATTTT. Encoded protein: CASSLYPVDTQYF. The J gene is TRBJ2-3, the V gene TRBV7-6; D is ambiguous. The CDR3 loop spans 13 amino acids. Germline values: CDR1 SGHVS, CDR2 FNYEAQ. Trimming stripped 2 bases from V and 6 bases from J, with 9 bases between.

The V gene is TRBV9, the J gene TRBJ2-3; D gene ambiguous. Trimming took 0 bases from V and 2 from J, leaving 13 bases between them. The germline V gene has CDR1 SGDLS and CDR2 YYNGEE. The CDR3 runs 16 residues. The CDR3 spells CASSVEGQIVTDTQYF. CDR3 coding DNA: TGTGCCAGCAGCGTAGAAGGGCAGATAGTCACAGATACGCAGTATTTT.

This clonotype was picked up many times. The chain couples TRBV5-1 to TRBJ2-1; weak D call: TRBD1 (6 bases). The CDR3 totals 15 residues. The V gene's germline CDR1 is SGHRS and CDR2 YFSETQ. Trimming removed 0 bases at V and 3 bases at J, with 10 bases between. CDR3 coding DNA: TGCGCCAGCAGCTTGGCTCTACAGGGCTACAATGAGCAGTTCTTC. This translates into CASSLALQGYNEQFF.

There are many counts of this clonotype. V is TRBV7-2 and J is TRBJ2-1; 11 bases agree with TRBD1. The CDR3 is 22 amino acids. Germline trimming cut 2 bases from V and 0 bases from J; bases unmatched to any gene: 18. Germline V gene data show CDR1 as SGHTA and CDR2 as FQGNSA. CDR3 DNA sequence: TGTGCCAGCAGCTTATTTGCTCGGGACAGGGGGTATGCTGACACCTCCTACAATGAGCAGTTCTTC. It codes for CASSLFARDRGYADTSYNEQFF.

Here the CDR3 reads CASSPWDQGPTSKNIQYF. For the CDR3, the DNA is TGTGCCAGCAGTCCCTGGGACCAGGGGCCAACCTCCAAAAACATTCAGTACTTC. V and J are TRBV28 and TRBJ2-4; perhaps TRBD1 as D (6 bases). CDR1 and CDR2 from the germline V gene are MDHEN and SYDVKM. Deletions cut 5 bases from V and 2 bases from J, with 22 bases between. CDR3 length equals 18 residues. The full variable domain, its missing parts supplied by reference TRBV28 and TRBJ2-4, is DVKVTQSSRYLVKRTGEKVFLECVQDMDHENMFWYRQDPGLGLRLIYFSYDVKMKEKGDIPEGYSVSREKKERFSLILESASTNQTSMYLCASSPWDQGPTSKNIQYFGAGTRLSVL.

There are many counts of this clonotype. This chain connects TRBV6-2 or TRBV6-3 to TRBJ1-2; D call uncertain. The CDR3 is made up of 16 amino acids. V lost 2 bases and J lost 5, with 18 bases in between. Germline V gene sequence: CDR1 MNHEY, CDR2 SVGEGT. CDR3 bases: TGTGCCAGCAGTTACCGAGGAGCATCGGGCGGGTATGGCTACACCTTC. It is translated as CASSYRGASGGYGYTF.

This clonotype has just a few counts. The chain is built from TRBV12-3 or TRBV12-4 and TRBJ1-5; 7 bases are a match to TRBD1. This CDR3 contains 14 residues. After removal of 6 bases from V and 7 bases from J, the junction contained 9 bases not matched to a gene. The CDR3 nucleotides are TGTGCCAGCAGACGGGACAGCGTCGGGCAGCCCCAGCATTTT. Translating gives CASRRDSVGQPQHF.

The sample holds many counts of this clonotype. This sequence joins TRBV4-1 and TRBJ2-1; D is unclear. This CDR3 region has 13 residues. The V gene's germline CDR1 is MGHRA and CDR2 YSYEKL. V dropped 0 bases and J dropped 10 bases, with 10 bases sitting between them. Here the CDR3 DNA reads TGCGCCAGCAGCCAAGATAGCTTCTGGGAGCAGTTCTTC. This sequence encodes CASSQDSFWEQFF.

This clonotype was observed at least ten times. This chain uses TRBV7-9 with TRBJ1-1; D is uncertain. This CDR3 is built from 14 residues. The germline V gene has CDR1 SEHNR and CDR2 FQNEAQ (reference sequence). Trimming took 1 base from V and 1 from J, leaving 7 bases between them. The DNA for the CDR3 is TGTGCCAGCAGCTTAGAAGGATCGAACACTGAAGCTTTCTTT. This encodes CASSLEGSNTEAFF.

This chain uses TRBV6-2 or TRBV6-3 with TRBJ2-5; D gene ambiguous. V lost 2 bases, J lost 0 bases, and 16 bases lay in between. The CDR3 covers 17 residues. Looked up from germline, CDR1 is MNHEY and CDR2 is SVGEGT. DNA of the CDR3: TGTGCCAGCAGTTACATTAATAGGGCCTGGTACCAAGAGACCCAGTACTTC. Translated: CASSYINRAWYQETQYF.

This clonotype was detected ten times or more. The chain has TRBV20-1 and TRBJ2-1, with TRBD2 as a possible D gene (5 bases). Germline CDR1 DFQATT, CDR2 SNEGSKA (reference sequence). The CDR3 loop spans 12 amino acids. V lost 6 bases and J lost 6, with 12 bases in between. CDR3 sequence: CSAARGSNEQFF. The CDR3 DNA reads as TGCAGTGCGGCTCGGGGAAGCAATGAGCAGTTCTTC.

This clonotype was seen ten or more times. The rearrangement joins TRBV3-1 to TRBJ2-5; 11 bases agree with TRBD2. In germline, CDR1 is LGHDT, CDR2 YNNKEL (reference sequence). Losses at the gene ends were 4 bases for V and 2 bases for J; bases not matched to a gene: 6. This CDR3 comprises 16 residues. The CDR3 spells CASSLLAGGPQETQYF. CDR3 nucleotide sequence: TGTGCCAGCAGCCTTCTAGCGGGAGGACCTCAAGAGACCCAGTACTTC.

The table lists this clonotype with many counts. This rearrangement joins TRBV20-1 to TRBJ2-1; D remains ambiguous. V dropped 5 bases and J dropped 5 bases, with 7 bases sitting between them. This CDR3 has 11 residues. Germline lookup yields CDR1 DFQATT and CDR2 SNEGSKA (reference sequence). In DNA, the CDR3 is TGCAGTGCTCGCCCCCACAATGAGCAGTTCTTC. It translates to CSARPHNEQFF.

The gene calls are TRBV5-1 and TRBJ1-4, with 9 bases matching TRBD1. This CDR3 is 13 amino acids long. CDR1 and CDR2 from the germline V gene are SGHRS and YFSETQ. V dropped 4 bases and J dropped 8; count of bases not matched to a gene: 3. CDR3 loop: CASSPGTGEKLFF. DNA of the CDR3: TGCGCCAGCAGCCCGGGGACAGGGGAAAAACTGTTTTTT.

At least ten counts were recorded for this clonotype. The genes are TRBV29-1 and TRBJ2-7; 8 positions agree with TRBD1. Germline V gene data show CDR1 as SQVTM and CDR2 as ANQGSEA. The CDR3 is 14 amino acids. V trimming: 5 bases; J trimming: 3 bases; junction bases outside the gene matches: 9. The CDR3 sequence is CSVQRLTGVYEQYF. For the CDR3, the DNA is TGCAGCGTTCAACGATTGACAGGGGTCTACGAGCAGTACTTC.

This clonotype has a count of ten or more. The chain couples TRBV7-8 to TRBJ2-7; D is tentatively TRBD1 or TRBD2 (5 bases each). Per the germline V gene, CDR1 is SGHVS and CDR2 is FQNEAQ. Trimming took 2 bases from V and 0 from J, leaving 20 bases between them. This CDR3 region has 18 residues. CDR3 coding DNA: TGTGCCAGCAGCTTAAGGGGTGGTGGGGGTCGTAGCTCCTACGAGCAGTACTTC. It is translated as CASSLRGGGGRSSYEQYF.

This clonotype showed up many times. The CDR3 loop is CASSGGGNTEAFF. The CDR3 nucleotides read TGTGCCAGCAGCGGCGGCGGGAACACTGAAGCTTTCTTT. The chain recombines TRBV9 with TRBJ1-1; no definite D call. V gave up 3 bases and J gave up 1 base, with 7 bases separating them. There are 13 residues in the CDR3. Germline-derived CDR1 and CDR2 are SGDLS and YYNGEE. The full variable domain, its missing parts supplied by reference TRBV9 and TRBJ1-1, is DSGVTQTPKHLITATGQRVTLRCSPRSGDLSVYWYQQSLDQGLQFLIQYYNGEERAKGNILERFSAQQFPDLHSELNLSSLELGDSALYFCASSGGGNTEAFFGQGTRLTVV.